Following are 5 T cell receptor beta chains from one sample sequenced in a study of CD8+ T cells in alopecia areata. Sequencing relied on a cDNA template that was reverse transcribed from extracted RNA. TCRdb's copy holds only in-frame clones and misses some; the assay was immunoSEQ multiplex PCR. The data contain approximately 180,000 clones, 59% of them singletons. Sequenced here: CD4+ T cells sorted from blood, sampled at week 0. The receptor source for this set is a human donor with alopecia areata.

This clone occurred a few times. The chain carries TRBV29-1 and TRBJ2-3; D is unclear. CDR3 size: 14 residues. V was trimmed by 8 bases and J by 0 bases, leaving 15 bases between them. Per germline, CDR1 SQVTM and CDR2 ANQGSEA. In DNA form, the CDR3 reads TGCAGCCCAGACGGACGGTTTAGCACAGATACGCAGTATTTT. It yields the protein CSPDGRFSTDTQYF.

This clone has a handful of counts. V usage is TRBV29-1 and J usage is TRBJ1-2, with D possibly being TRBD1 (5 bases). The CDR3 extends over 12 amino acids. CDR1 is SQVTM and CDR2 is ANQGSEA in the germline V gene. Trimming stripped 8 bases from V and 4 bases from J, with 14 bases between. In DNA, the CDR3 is TGCAGCACCCAATCCCAGGGCTATGGCTACACCTTC. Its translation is CSTQSQGYGYTF.

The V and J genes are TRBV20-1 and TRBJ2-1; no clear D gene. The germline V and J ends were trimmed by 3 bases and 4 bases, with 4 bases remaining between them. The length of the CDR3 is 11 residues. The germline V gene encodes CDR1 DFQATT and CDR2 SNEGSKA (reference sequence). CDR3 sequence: CSASPYNEQFF. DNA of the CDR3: TGCAGTGCTAGTCCATACAATGAGCAGTTCTTC.

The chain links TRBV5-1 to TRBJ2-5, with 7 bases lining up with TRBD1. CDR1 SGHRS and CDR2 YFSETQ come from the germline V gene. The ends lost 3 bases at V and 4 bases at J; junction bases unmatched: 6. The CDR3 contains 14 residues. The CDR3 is CASSYRGLGETQYF. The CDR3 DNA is TGCGCCAGCAGCTACAGGGGTTTGGGAGAGACCCAGTACTTC.

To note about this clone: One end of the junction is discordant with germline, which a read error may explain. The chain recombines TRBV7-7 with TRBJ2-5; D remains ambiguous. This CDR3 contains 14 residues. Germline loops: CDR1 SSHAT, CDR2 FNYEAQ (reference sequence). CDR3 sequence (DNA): TGTGCTAGCAGCTTAGGAAGGGTAACGGAGACCCAGTACTTC. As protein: CASSLGRVTETQYF.